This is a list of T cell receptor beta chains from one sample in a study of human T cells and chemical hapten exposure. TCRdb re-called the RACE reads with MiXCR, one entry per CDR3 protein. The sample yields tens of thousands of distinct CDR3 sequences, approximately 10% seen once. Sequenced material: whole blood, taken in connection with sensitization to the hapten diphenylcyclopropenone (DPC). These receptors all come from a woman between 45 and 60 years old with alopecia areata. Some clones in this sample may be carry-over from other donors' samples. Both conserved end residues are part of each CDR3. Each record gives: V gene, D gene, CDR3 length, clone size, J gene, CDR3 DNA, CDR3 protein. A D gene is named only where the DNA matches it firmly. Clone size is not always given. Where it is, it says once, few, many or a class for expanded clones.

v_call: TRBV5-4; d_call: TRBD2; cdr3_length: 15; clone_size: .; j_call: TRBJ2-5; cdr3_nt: TGTGCCAGCAGCTTGGGGACTAGCGGTCAAGAGACCCAGTACTTC; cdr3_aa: CASSLGTSGQETQYF
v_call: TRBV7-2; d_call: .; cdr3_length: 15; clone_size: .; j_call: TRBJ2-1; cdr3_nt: TGTGCCAGCAGCTTATTCGGACAACCCTACAATGAGCAGTTCTTC; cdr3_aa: CASSLFGQPYNEQFF
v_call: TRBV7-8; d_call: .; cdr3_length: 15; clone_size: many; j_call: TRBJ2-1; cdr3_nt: TGTGCCAGCAGCTTAGTGAGGGGGGGAGACGATGAGCAGTTCTTC; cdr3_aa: CASSLVRGGDDEQFF
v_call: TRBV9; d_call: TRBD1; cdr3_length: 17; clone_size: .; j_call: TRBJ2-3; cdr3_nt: TGTGCCAGCAGCGGACTCCGGGACAGGGCCGTCACAGATACGCAGTATTTT; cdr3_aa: CASSGLRDRAVTDTQYF
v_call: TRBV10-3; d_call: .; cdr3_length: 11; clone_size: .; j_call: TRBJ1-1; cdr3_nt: TGTGCCATCAGTGAGGGCACTGAAGCTTTCTTT; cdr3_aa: CAISEGTEAFF
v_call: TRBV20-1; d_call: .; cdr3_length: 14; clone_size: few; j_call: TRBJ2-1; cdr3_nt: TGCATGGTTACGGGTGGAGCAGCGGACAATGAGCAGTTCTTC; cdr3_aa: CMVTGGAADNEQFF
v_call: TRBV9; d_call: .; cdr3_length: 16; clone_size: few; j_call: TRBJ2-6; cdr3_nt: TGTGCCAGCAGCGTAGCAACAGACTCTGGGGCCAACGTCCTGACTTTC; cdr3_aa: CASSVATDSGANVLTF
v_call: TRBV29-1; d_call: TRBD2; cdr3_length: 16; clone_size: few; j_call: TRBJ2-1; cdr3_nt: TGCAGCGCTATTCCGATAGCGGGAGCTGCCTACAATGAGCAGTTCTTC; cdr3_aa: CSAIPIAGAAYNEQFF
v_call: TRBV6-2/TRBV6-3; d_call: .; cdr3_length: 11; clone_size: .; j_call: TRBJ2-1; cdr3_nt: TGTGCCATCCGAGGGGAGATTGAGCAGTTCTTC; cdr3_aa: CAIRGEIEQFF
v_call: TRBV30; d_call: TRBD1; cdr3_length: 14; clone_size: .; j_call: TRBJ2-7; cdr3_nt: TGTGCCTGGAGCTGGGGGACAGGGGATAAATGGCAGTACTTC; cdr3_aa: CAWSWGTGDKWQYF
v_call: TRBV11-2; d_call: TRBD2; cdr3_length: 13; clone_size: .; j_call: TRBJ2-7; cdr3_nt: TGTGCCAGCCTAGCGGGAGTATCCGGCGAGCAGTACTTC; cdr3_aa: CASLAGVSGEQYF
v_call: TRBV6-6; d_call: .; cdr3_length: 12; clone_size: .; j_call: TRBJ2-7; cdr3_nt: TGTGCCAGCAGTTCCGCCGACTACGAGCAGTACTTC; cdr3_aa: CASSSADYEQYF
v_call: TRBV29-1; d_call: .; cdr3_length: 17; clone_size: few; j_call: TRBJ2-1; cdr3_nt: TGCAGCGTCCCAGTAGGGGAGTGGCGGCTGCCCTACAATGAGCAGTTCTTC; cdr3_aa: CSVPVGEWRLPYNEQFF
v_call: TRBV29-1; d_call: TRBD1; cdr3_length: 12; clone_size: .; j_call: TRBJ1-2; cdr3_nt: TGCAGCGTCGGGGGACAGGGGAGCGGCTACACCTTC; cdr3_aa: CSVGGQGSGYTF
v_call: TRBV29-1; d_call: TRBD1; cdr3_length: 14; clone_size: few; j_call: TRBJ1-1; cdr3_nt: TGCAGCGTTGAGGCCGGGACAGTAGTCACTGAAGCTTTCTTT; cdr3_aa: CSVEAGTVVTEAFF
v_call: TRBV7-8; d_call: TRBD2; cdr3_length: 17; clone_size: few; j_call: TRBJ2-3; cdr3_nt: TGTGCCAGCAGCTACCGGAGGCTAGCGGGAGCAGGAGATACGCAGTATTTT; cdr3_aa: CASSYRRLAGAGDTQYF
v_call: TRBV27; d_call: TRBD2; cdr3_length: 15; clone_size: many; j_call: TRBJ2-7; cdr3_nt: TGTGCCAGCAGTTCCGGGACTAGCGGGAGTAACCGGCAGTACTTC; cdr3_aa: CASSSGTSGSNRQYF
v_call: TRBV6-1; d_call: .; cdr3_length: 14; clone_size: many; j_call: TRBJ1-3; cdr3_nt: TGTGCCAGCGACAGCGGCAACTCTGGAAACACCATATATTTT; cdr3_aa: CASDSGNSGNTIYF
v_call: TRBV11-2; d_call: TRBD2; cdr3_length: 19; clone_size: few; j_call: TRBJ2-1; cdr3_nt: TGTGCCAGCAGCTACATTCCGGGACTAGCGGGACCTGCCTACAATGAGCAGTTCTTC; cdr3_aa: CASSYIPGLAGPAYNEQFF
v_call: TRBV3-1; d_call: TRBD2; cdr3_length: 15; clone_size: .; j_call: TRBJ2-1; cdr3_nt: TGTGCCAGCAGCCAAGAAAGCGGGAGATGGGGTGAGCAGTTCTTC; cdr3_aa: CASSQESGRWGEQFF
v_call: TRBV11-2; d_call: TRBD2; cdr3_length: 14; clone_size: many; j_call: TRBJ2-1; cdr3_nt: TGTGCCAGCAGCTTAAGGACTAGCGGTATAGAGCAGTTCTTC; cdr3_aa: CASSLRTSGIEQFF
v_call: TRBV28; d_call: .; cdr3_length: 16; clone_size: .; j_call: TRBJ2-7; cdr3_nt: TGTGCCAGCAGTTCTCCGGGACTCCACCCGTCCTACGAGCAGTACTTC; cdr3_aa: CASSSPGLHPSYEQYF
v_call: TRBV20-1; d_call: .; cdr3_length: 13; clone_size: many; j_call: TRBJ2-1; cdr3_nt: TGCAGTGCTAAGTACTCCGGTTACAATGAGCAGTTCTTC; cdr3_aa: CSAKYSGYNEQFF
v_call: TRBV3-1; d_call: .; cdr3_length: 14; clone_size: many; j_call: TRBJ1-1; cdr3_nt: TGTGCCAGCAGCCAGGACAGCAGGAACACTGAAGCTTTCTTT; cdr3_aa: CASSQDSRNTEAFF
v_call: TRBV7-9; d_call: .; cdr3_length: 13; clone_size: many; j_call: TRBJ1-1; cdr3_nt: TGTGCCAGCAGCTTAGAAAGTCTAGTTGGGGCTTTCTTT; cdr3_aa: CASSLESLVGAFF
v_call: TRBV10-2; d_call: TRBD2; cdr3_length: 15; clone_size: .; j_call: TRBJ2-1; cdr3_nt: TGCGCCAGCAGCGAGGGACTAGCGGGAGTCTATGAGCAGTTCTTC; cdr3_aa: CASSEGLAGVYEQFF
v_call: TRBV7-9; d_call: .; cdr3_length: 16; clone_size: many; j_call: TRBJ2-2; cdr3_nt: TGTGCCAGCAGCGTAATTAGCCCATCGGGGACCGGGGAGCTGTTTTTT; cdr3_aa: CASSVISPSGTGELFF
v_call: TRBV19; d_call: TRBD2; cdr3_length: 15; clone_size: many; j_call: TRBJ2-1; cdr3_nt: TGTGCCAGTAGTCCGACTAGCGGGTTCTTCAATGAGCAGTTCTTC; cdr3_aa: CASSPTSGFFNEQFF
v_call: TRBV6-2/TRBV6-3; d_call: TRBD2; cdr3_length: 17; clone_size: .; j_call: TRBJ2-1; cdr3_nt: TGTGCCAGCAGTTACGCGAGAAGGCTAGCGGGAGTCAATGAGCAGTTCTTC; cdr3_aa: CASSYARRLAGVNEQFF
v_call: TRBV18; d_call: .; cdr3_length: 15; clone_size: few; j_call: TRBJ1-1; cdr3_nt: TGTGCCAGCTCATTAAAGACAGCAACGAACACTGAAGCTTTCTTT; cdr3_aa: CASSLKTATNTEAFF
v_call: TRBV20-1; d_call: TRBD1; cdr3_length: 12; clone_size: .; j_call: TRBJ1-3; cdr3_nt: TGCAGTGCTACGGACAGGGGACACACCATATATTTT; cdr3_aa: CSATDRGHTIYF